The clone carrying this T cell receptor beta chain was observed many times. Antigen specificity is unknown. The sample is drawn from a study of blood T cells in healthy people across ages. Trimming removed 3 bases from V and 2 bases from J, with 6 bases in between. The CDR3 sequence is 12 residues long. Germline CDR1 reads SQVTM; CDR2 reads ANQGSEA. With a J-beta primer mix and a sample-barcoded 5' primer, a second PCR ran about 7 to 11 cycles. MiXCR, run by TCRdb on the 5' RACE reads, gives a single entry per CDR3 protein. Seen here are about 1,400,000 distinct CDR3 sequences, roughly 40% observed once, and the top ten hold under 8%. General study results and limits: There were more naive CD4+ cells and higher diversity in long-lived donors than in aged donors.

The rearrangement joins TRBV29-1 to TRBJ2-3; D remains ambiguous. The sequencing sample was made of blood. The TCR sequence derives from a woman aged 18-29 years in good health. The CDR3 protein is CSVDDSTDTQYF. CDR3 nucleotide sequence: TGCAGCGTTGATGACTCCACAGATACGCAGTATTTT.